The 25 T cell receptor beta chains reported below all come from one sample, sequenced in a study of T cell responses to AZD1222 COVID-19 vaccine. The table came from immunoSEQ multiplex PCR; TCRdb's copy has only in-frame clones and leaves some out. The table records approximately 92,000 clones, nearly 90% of them present only once. The specimen comprised peripheral blood, sampled on day 0 of AZD1222 vaccination. All receptors come from an adult in good health.

This chain links TRBV19 with TRBJ1-5; D is unclear. Trimming stripped 6 bases from V and 9 bases from J, with 9 bases between. Looked up from germline, CDR1 is LNHDA and CDR2 is SQIVND (reference sequence). The CDR3 covers 11 residues. The CDR3 nucleotides are TGTGCCAGTAGAGCCGTGGGGCCCCAGCATTTT. Protein: CASRAVGPQHF.

The chain carries TRBV6-5 and TRBJ2-3; 8 bases align to TRBD2. V gave up 4 bases and J gave up 5 bases; unmatched junction bases: 5. The CDR3 has 14 amino acids. Germline V gene data show CDR1 as MNHEY and CDR2 as SVGAGI. The CDR3: CASSWAGGIDTQYF. In DNA form, the CDR3 reads TGTGCCAGCAGTTGGGCGGGGGGAATAGATACGCAGTATTTT.

The CDR3, as DNA: TGTGCCAGCAGCCGTGACAGGAATCAGCCCCAGCATTTT. As protein: CASSRDRNQPQHF. This chain uses TRBV5-6 with TRBJ1-5, with a tentative D call TRBD1 (6 bases). CDR3 length: 13 residues. V dropped 4 bases and J dropped 4 bases, with 9 bases sitting between them. Germline CDR1 SGHDT, CDR2 YYEEEE.

This chain connects TRBV6-2 or TRBV6-3 to TRBJ2-2, with TRBD2 as a possible D gene (6 bases). From germline, CDR1 is MNHEY and CDR2 SVGEGT. The V and J ends lost 3 bases and 5 bases respectively, with 13 bases between them. The CDR3 is 15 residues long. The CDR3 loop reads CASSYLERVTGELFF. CDR3 sequence (DNA): TGTGCCAGCAGTTATCTAGAGCGGGTGACCGGGGAGCTGTTTTTT.

This chain connects TRBV4-2 to TRBJ2-4; D is uncertain. This CDR3 comprises 15 residues. Per the germline V gene, CDR1 is LGHNA and CDR2 is YNFKEQ. V was trimmed by 1 base and J by 7 bases, leaving 14 bases between them. The CDR3 DNA is TGTGCCAGCAGCCAAGCTGATAGGGAACAGAACATTCAGTACTTC. It codes for CASSQADREQNIQYF.

The V and J genes are TRBV3-1 (or the pseudogene TRBV3-2) and TRBJ1-2; D is possibly TRBD1 (5 bases). Germline-derived CDR1 and CDR2 are LGHDT and YNNKEL (reference sequence). CDR3 size: 15 residues. The V end was cut by 0 bases, the J end by 3 bases, with 11 bases between. CDR3 region: CASSQDLRTHYGYTF. CDR3 DNA: TGTGCCAGCAGCCAAGATCTCCGGACACACTATGGCTACACCTTC.

This clone was detected only once. The V call is TRBV7-9, the J call TRBJ2-7, with a tentative D call TRBD1 (9 bases). This CDR3 has 16 amino acids. Germline assignment: CDR1 SEHNR and CDR2 FQNEAQ (reference sequence). Trimming removed 5 bases at V and 3 bases at J, with 20 bases between. CDR3 nucleotide sequence: TGTGCCAGCAGCCCTCCGCGGGGGGACAGGGTCTACGAGCAGTACGTC. Translating gives CASSPPRGDRVYEQYV.

V and J are TRBV6-2 or TRBV6-3 and TRBJ1-2; D is unresolved. The CDR3 consists of 15 residues. The germline gives CDR1 MNHEY, CDR2 SVGEGT. The V and J ends lost 6 bases and 4 bases respectively, with 18 bases between them. Here the CDR3 DNA reads TGTGCCAGCAGGTACAGATTTCCGAATCCCTATGGCTACACCTTC. Its translation: CASRYRFPNPYGYTF.

The chain joins TRBV7-9 to TRBJ1-6; a possible D gene is TRBD1 (6 bases). Trimming took 1 base from V and 6 from J, leaving 10 bases between them. The CDR3 has 15 amino acids. Germline loops: CDR1 SEHNR, CDR2 FQNEAQ (reference sequence). Here the CDR3 DNA reads TGTGCCAGCAGCTTAGGGGGGGCGCCTAATTCACCCCTCCACTTT. Amino acid sequence: CASSLGGAPNSPLHF.

The chain is built from TRBV2 and TRBJ2-2, with D perhaps matching TRBD1 or TRBD2 (6 bases each). Trimming shortened V by 6 bases and J by 4 bases, and 12 bases separated the two germline ends. The CDR3 has 14 residues. Germline CDR1 SNHLY, CDR2 FYNNEI. The CDR3, as DNA: TGTGCCAGCAGGGGGGGCTCGGGCACCGGGGAGCTGTTTTTT. Its protein is CASRGGSGTGELFF.

This clone is a singleton in its sample. V usage is TRBV6-5 and J usage is TRBJ1-2; D gene ambiguous. Trimming took off 6 bases at V and 0 bases at J, with 14 bases between the two ends. Germline lookup yields CDR1 MNHEY and CDR2 SVGAGI. The CDR3 length is 15 residues. CDR3 sequence: CASSLGYASNYGYTF. Here the CDR3 DNA reads TGTGCCAGCAGCTTGGGGTATGCTTCTAACTATGGCTACACCTTC.

This chain joins TRBV5-6 and TRBJ2-3; TRBD1 matches 8 bases. The CDR3 consists of 15 residues. J lost 1 base, V lost 0 bases, and 1 base had no gene match. Per the germline V gene, CDR1 is SGHDT and CDR2 is YYEEEE. CDR3 sequence (DNA): TGTGCCAGCAGCTTGGCGGGACAGGGCACAGATACGCAGTATTTT. Translated: CASSLAGQGTDTQYF. Full variable domain (rest looked up from reference TRBV5-6 and TRBJ2-3): DAGVTQSPTHLIKTRGQQVTLRCSPKSGHDTVSWYQQALGQGPQFIFQYYEEEERQRGNFPDRFSGHQFPNYSSELNVNALLLGDSALYLCASSLAGQGTDTQYFGPGTRLTVL.

This chain uses TRBV23-1 with TRBJ1-4, with TRBD1 matching 7 bases. TRBV23-1 is assigned to the ORF class and has an uncertain function. The CDR3 has 17 residues. J lost 2 bases, V lost 7 bases, and 13 bases had no gene match. The chain's CDR3 is CASTEHRGKETNEKLFF. The CDR3, as DNA: TGCGCCAGCACCGAACACAGGGGAAAGGAGACTAATGAAAAACTGTTTTTT.

The chain employs TRBV3-1 (or the pseudogene TRBV3-2) and TRBJ2-5; 10 bases are shared with TRBD2. This CDR3 has 14 residues. V lost 4 bases and J lost 3; bases outside the gene matches: 2. The germline V gene encodes CDR1 LGHDT and CDR2 YNNKEL (reference sequence). CDR3 sequence reads: CASSPTSGKETQYF. In nucleotides, the CDR3 is TGTGCCAGCAGCCCAACTAGCGGGAAAGAGACCCAGTACTTC.

The chain couples TRBV12-5 to TRBJ2-3; no clear D. V gave up 0 bases and J gave up 0 bases, with 13 bases separating them. CDR3 length: 17 residues. Germline CDR1 is LGHNT and CDR2 is FRNRAP. The chain's CDR3 is CASGLVLSRSSTDTQYF. CDR3 DNA sequence: TGTGCTAGTGGTTTGGTACTAAGTCGCTCTAGCACAGATACGCAGTATTTT.

The V call is TRBV6-1, the J call TRBJ2-1, with a tentative D call TRBD1 (6 bases). The germline V gene has CDR1 MNHNS and CDR2 SASEGT. V was pared by 4 bases and J by 0 bases, with 16 bases between. The CDR3 covers 17 residues. Written as DNA, the CDR3 is TGTGCCAGCAGTGGACCCACAGGGCTCAGCTCCTACAATGAGCAGTTCTTC. Its protein product is CASSGPTGLSSYNEQFF.

The V and J genes are TRBV6-5 and TRBJ2-1, with D hard to call. Germline CDR1 and CDR2: MNHEY and SVGAGI. Trimming removed 1 base from V and 7 bases from J, with 14 bases in between. The CDR3 consists of 15 residues. CDR3 nucleotides: TGTGCCAGCAGTTACTTGGCGAAGAATAGGAATGAGCAGTTCTTC. Its translation: CASSYLAKNRNEQFF.

This chain joins TRBV7-3 and TRBJ2-3, with 7 bases aligning to TRBD2. Germline V lookup: CDR1 SGHTA, CDR2 FQGTGA. The CDR3 is 15 amino acids. The J segment lost 3 bases and the V segment lost 6 bases, leaving 9 bases of the junction unmatched. CDR3 in amino acids: CASSRLAGETDTQYF. In DNA, the CDR3 is TGTGCCAGCAGTCGACTGGCGGGAGAGACAGATACGCAGTATTTT. Full variable domain (remainder filled in from reference TRBV7-3 and TRBJ2-3): GAGVSQTPSNKVTEKGKYVELRCDPISGHTALYWYRQSLGQGPEFLIYFQGTGAADDSGLPNDRFFAVRPEGSVSTLKIQRTERGDSAVYLCASSRLAGETDTQYFGPGTRLTVL.

The CDR3 is CASLTYEQYV. CDR3 DNA: TGCGCCAGCCTGACCTACGAGCAGTACGTC. The rearrangement uses TRBV23-1 and TRBJ2-7, with D hard to call. TRBV23-1 is marked as an open reading frame, function uncertain. The CDR3 has 10 residues. Trimming stripped 8 bases from V and 2 bases from J, with 4 bases between.

In its sample, this clone was seen a few times. The chain is built from TRBV7-2 and TRBJ1-5, with 9 bases lining up with TRBD1. This CDR3 spans 15 amino acids. Germline V gene lookup returns CDR1 SGHTA and CDR2 FQGNSA. Trimming took 5 bases from V and 2 from J; bases not matched to a gene: 4. CDR3 nucleotide sequence: TGTGCCAGCAGCGAGAGGACAGGGGGCAATCAGCCCCAGCATTTT. This sequence encodes CASSERTGGNQPQHF. Full variable domain (missing parts from reference TRBV7-2 and TRBJ1-5): GAGVSQSPSNKVTEKGKDVELRCDPISGHTALYWYRQSLGQGLEFLIYFQGNSAPDKSGLPSDRFSAERTGGSVSTLTIQRTQQEDSAVYLCASSERTGGNQPQHFGDGTRLSIL.

This chain joins TRBV18 and TRBJ1-5; perhaps TRBD1 as D (5 bases). Germline assignment: CDR1 KGHSH and CDR2 LQKENI. The CDR3 loop spans 15 amino acids. V lost 6 bases and J 1 base, leaving 13 bases between the germline ends. This CDR3 is CASSVAWDSNQPQHF. The CDR3 DNA is TGTGCCAGCTCTGTAGCATGGGACAGCAATCAGCCCCAGCATTTT.

The chain has TRBV4-2 and TRBJ2-1, with D maybe TRBD1 (6 bases). The CDR3 is made up of 18 amino acids. Germline-derived CDR1 and CDR2 are LGHNA and YNFKEQ. V dropped 0 bases and J dropped 7 bases, with 22 bases sitting between them. CDR3 bases: TGTGCCAGCAGCCAAGAAGGAGGTCGGGGACAATGGGGGAATGAGCAGTTCTTC. Translation gives CASSQEGGRGQWGNEQFF.

This chain uses TRBV2 with TRBJ1-4, with D unclear. The V and J ends lost 7 bases and 1 base respectively, with 7 bases between them. The germline V gene has CDR1 SNHLY and CDR2 FYNNEI. The CDR3 consists of 13 residues. This CDR3 is CASTRRTNEKLFF. CDR3 bases: TGTGCCAGCACTCGCAGAACTAATGAAAAACTGTTTTTT.

The rearrangement links TRBV7-3 to TRBJ1-2, with 8 positions matching TRBD1. This CDR3 contains 15 residues. Germline V gives CDR1 SGHTA, CDR2 FQGTGA. V was pared by 5 bases and J by 4 bases, with 9 bases of the junction left unmatched. In nucleotides, the CDR3 is TGTGCCAGCAGCCCGGACAGGGATAGAGCCTATGGCTACACCTTC. This sequence encodes CASSPDRDRAYGYTF.

V usage is TRBV7-3 and J usage is TRBJ1-2, with D perhaps matching TRBD1 (5 bases). This CDR3 is built from 13 residues. Germline values: CDR1 SGHTA, CDR2 FQGTGA. Trimming left V 2 bases short and J 6 bases short, with 10 bases between. The CDR3 loop is CASSLSGGDGYTF. DNA for the CDR3: TGTGCCAGCAGCTTATCGGGAGGGGATGGCTACACCTTC.